One and the same sample provided the 12 T cell receptor beta chains below, sequenced in a study of metastatic and nonmetastatic thyroid tumors. MiXCR was used by TCRdb to re-call the PCR reads. The sample includes more than 5,000 clones, 25% to 35% of them seen just once. Each patient came to thyroid surgery without any prior treatment (of any kind). Sequenced sample: adjacent normal tissue. These receptors were taken from a female donor with papillary thyroid cancer or a benign thyroid nodule (not recorded which). Some clones in this sample may be carry-over from other donors' samples.

The chain has TRBV24-1 and TRBJ2-7; 7 nucleotides line up with TRBD1. Germline loops: CDR1 KGHDR, CDR2 SFDVKD. The CDR3 length is 19 residues. The ends lost 4 bases at V and 1 base at J; junction bases unmatched: 18. CDR3 amino acids: CATSDLNRQGSFLSYEQYF. CDR3 nucleotides: TGTGCCACCAGTGACCTTAACCGACAGGGCTCCTTCTTATCCTACGAGCAGTACTTC.

This sequence joins TRBV19 and TRBJ1-6; 7 positions agree with TRBD1. Germline CDR1 is LNHDA and CDR2 is SQIVND (reference sequence). V shed 9 bases, J shed 2 bases, and the junction held 10 bases outside the gene matches. The CDR3 is 16 residues long. CDR3 amino acids: CASEDRPGAYNSPLHF. The CDR3 DNA reads as TGTGCCAGCGAGGACAGGCCAGGTGCCTATAATTCACCCCTCCACTTT.

The chain carries TRBV7-2 and TRBJ2-5, with 8 bases that match TRBD1. This CDR3 comprises 15 residues. Germline values: CDR1 SGHTA, CDR2 FQGNSA. J gave up 7 bases and V 4 bases, and 11 bases lay outside the gene matches. The CDR3 sequence: CASSSSTGANVTQYF. The CDR3 region has the DNA TGTGCCAGCAGCTCCTCGACAGGGGCAAATGTGACCCAGTACTTC.

This clone was counted a few times. This chain connects TRBV11-2 to TRBJ2-7, with D possibly matching TRBD2 (5 bases). The CDR3 sequence is 13 residues long. Per the germline V gene, CDR1 is SGHAT and CDR2 is FQNNGV. V lost 4 bases, J lost 6 bases, and 13 bases lay in between. CDR3 coding DNA: TGTGCCAGCAGCTACGGGCCGGAGGCCGAGCAGTACTTC. Amino acid sequence: CASSYGPEAEQYF.

This clone was detected only a few times. The chain is built from TRBV6-1 and TRBJ1-2; perhaps TRBD1 as D (6 bases). Germline-derived CDR1 and CDR2 are MNHNS and SASEGT. This CDR3 region has 14 residues. Between the trimmed V and J ends, which lost 4 bases and 4 bases, there was a span of 13 bases. CDR3 coding DNA: TGTGCCAGCAGTGTGGCAGGGGCCACCTATGGCTACACCTTC. Translating gives CASSVAGATYGYTF.

This clone was detected only a few times. The V gene is TRBV4-3, the J gene TRBJ1-5; D not resolved. Deletions cut 7 bases from V and 1 base from J, with 14 bases between. The CDR3 is made up of 15 amino acids. CDR1 and CDR2 from the germline V gene are LGHNA and YSLEER. The CDR3 region is CASTPDRESNQPQHF. The CDR3, as DNA: TGCGCCAGCACCCCCGACCGGGAAAGCAATCAGCCCCAGCATTTT.

This clone is judged medium-sized. This chain's CDR3 is CASSEARRTGELFF. CDR3 in DNA: TGTGCCAGCAGTGAAGCTAGAAGGACCGGGGAGCTGTTTTTT. J is TRBJ2-2 and V is TRBV6-1; D not certain. The CDR3 is 14 residues long. Germline values: CDR1 MNHNS, CDR2 SASEGT. The germline V and J ends were trimmed by 0 bases and 5 bases, with 7 bases remaining between them.

The chain links TRBV6-1 to TRBJ1-5; D unclear. The CDR3 spans 13 residues. The germline gives CDR1 MNHNS, CDR2 SASEGT. V was trimmed by 0 bases and J by 5 bases, leaving 5 bases between them. The CDR3 region is CASSEARDQPQHF. CDR3 bases: TGTGCCAGCAGTGAAGCGCGAGATCAGCCCCAGCATTTT.

Within the sample, this clone is medium-sized. The chain combines TRBV4-3 with TRBJ1-1; 11 positions match TRBD1. The junction had 8 bases not matched to a gene; V was cut back by 0 bases and J by 8 bases. CDR3 length equals 16 residues. Germline lookup yields CDR1 LGHNA and CDR2 YSLEER. The CDR3 DNA sequence: TGCGCCAGCAGCCAAGATTCGGTTGGGACAGGGGGGGAAGCTTTCTTT. Amino acids: CASSQDSVGTGGEAFF.

The chain's CDR3 is CSARQQGTGNQPQHF. CDR3 DNA: TGCAGTGCTAGACAGCAGGGGACGGGCAATCAGCCCCAGCATTTT. The V gene is TRBV20-1, the J gene TRBJ1-5; perhaps TRBD1 as D (6 bases). V was pared by 2 bases and J by 2 bases, with 13 bases between. Germline CDR1 DFQATT, CDR2 SNEGSKA (reference sequence). This CDR3 is 15 amino acids long.

This clone showed up just a few times. The rearrangement links TRBV6-6 to TRBJ1-2; a weak D match, TRBD1 (5 bases). This CDR3 has 14 amino acids. Trimming took off 0 bases at V and 6 bases at J, with 11 bases between the two ends. Germline assignment: CDR1 MNHNY and CDR2 SVGAGI (reference sequence). This CDR3 is CASSYSFGGDGYTF. The CDR3 DNA is TGTGCCAGCAGTTACTCGTTCGGGGGGGATGGCTACACCTTC.

This clone was detected only a few times. The chain employs TRBV28 and TRBJ2-7; D is unclear. This CDR3 spans 14 amino acids. V was trimmed by 3 bases and J by 4 bases, leaving 13 bases between them. CDR1 is MDHEN and CDR2 is SYDVKM in the germline V gene. The CDR3 reads CASSLWTVDYEQYF. The CDR3 DNA is TGTGCCAGCAGTTTGTGGACGGTGGATTACGAGCAGTACTTC.